The subject of this entry is one T cell receptor beta chain. Its antigen remains unidentified. These data come from a study of beta chain features in type 1 diabetes. Study overall: The samples had roughly 100,000,000 sorted cells examined in all.

Over 95% purity was reached by all sorted populations. Expressed TCRB transcripts got sequenced, as all isolated RNA was reverse transcribed. The method was immunoSEQ multiplex PCR; TCRdb's version includes in-frame clones alone and lacks a portion of them. The table has 150,000 to 200,000 clones, approximately 9% seen once; the top ten hold about 0.5%. The CDR3 length is 14 residues. Germline V gene lookup returns CDR1 PRHDT and CDR2 FYEKMQ (reference sequence). V gave up 1 base and J gave up 3 bases; unmatched junction bases: 3. Study-wide points: Although PCR might favor shorter templates, it would do so equally in patients and controls. Among all four CD4+ subsets, Type 1 diabetes patients had TCRB CDR3s that were moderately but significantly shorter. VDJ junctions from patients with type 1 diabetes contained fewer insertions and more deletions.

The sequenced sample was central memory CD4+ T cells from blood. This sequence originates from a woman in her late teens or twenties with type 1 diabetes. V usage is TRBV13 and J usage is TRBJ2-7; 7 nucleotides agree with TRBD1. CDR3 DNA: TGTGCCAGCAGCTTAGCCAGGGGGATCTACGAGCAGTACTTC. Its translation: CASSLARGIYEQYF.